These 32 T cell receptor beta chains were all obtained from the same sample, sequenced in a study of T cells in Graves' hyperthyroidism and ophthalmopathy. Amplification yielded TCR beta CDR3 regions, with RNA transcripts as the source. The HTBI primer set served for first-round RT-PCR of the TCR CDR3. TCRdb analysed the multiplex PCR reads with MiXCR anew, one entry per CDR3 protein. The sample shows 300,000 to 500,000 distinct CDR3 sequences, around an eighth of them seen only once. The sample was blood. All receptors come from a man aged 45 to 65 with Graves' ophthalmopathy.

This clonotype was counted ten times or more. The V call is TRBV28, the J call TRBJ2-1, with D possibly TRBD2 on 5 matching bases. Germline loops: CDR1 MDHEN, CDR2 SYDVKM. The CDR3 extends over 11 amino acids. The V and J ends lost 5 bases and 8 bases respectively, with 7 bases between them. CDR3 region: CASSLAYEQFF. The CDR3 nucleotides are TGTGCCAGCAGTCTAGCCTATGAGCAGTTCTTC.

This clonotype was detected ten times or more. The rearrangement joins TRBV30 to TRBJ1-3, with a weak D call TRBD1 (5 bases). Trimming left V 0 bases short and J 11 bases short, with 11 bases between. The CDR3 sequence is 12 residues long. From germline, CDR1 is GTSNPN and CDR2 SVGIG (reference sequence). CDR3 DNA: TGTGCCTGGAGTGTGTCGGAACAGGCCATATATTTT. Amino acids: CAWSVSEQAIYF. Drawing the rest from reference TRBV30 and TRBJ1-3, the complete variable domain is SQTIHQWPATLVQPVGSPLSLECTVEGTSNPNLYWYRQAAGRGLQLLFYSVGIGQISSEVPQNLSASRPQDRQFILSSKKLLLSDSGFYLCAWSVSEQAIYFGEGSWLTVV.

This clonotype was found many times. The genes are TRBV20-1 and TRBJ2-7; no firm D call. The germline CDR1 and CDR2 sequences are DFQATT and SNEGSKA (reference sequence). The ends were cut back, 6 bases at V and 6 bases at J, with 24 bases in the middle. The CDR3 totals 15 residues. The CDR3 spells CSATTPGPVYREQYF. Written as DNA, the CDR3 is TGCAGTGCCACAACCCCGGGCCCCGTTTACCGCGAGCAGTACTTC.

This clonotype was recorded at least ten times. The chain links TRBV27 to TRBJ2-5; possible D gene TRBD1, 5 bases. V was cut by 8 bases and J by 3 bases, with 28 bases left in between. CDR3 length: 18 amino acids. Germline V lookup: CDR1 MNHEY, CDR2 SMNVEV (reference sequence). The CDR3 sequence: CASHPQGRRPRGKETQYF. CDR3 sequence (DNA): TGTGCCAGCCATCCCCAGGGTCGACGGCCACGAGGAAAAGAGACCCAGTACTTC.

This clonotype was found many times. The CDR3 coding sequence is TGTGCCAGCAGCCCGGACAGGAACACCTACAATGAGCAGTTCTTC. Amino acid sequence: CASSPDRNTYNEQFF. The chain joins TRBV2 to TRBJ2-1; 7 bases agree with TRBD1. The CDR3 sequence is 15 residues long. V gave up 6 bases and J gave up 2 bases; unmatched junction bases: 7. Germline V gene lookup returns CDR1 SNHLY and CDR2 FYNNEI.

CDR3 in amino acids: CASSQAATGWAYEQYF. The DNA of the CDR3 is TGCGCCAGCAGCCAAGCTGCCACAGGGTGGGCCTACGAGCAGTACTTC. The rearrangement links TRBV4-1 to TRBJ2-7; D perhaps matches TRBD1 (6 bases). CDR3 length equals 16 residues. Trimming took off 1 base at V and 2 bases at J, with 15 bases between the two ends. Per germline, CDR1 MGHRA and CDR2 YSYEKL.

This clonotype has at least ten counts. The rearrangement links TRBV6-8 to TRBJ1-1; 9 bases map to TRBD1. This CDR3 is 17 amino acids long. Germline assignment: CDR1 MNHGY and CDR2 SAAAGT. The V gene end was trimmed by 2 bases and the J gene end by 4 bases; junction bases not matched to a gene: 11. CDR3 sequence (DNA): TGTGCCAGCAGTTACACAGGACAGGGGAAGGAAGTCACTGAAGCTTTCTTT. This translates into CASSYTGQGKEVTEAFF.

This clonotype was seen many times. The chain recombines TRBV20-1 with TRBJ2-1; 9 bases align to TRBD2. The CDR3 is 16 amino acids. V trimming: 2 bases; J trimming: 2 bases; junction bases outside the gene matches: 7. Germline V gene sequence: CDR1 DFQATT, CDR2 SNEGSKA (reference sequence). CDR3 nucleotides: TGCAGTGCTAGAAAACGTGAGCGGGGGGCCTACAATGAGCAGTTCTTC. Translated: CSARKRERGAYNEQFF.

This clonotype was picked up many times. A much more abundant neighbour one base away suggests this may be a read error. The J gene is TRBJ2-1, the V gene TRBV20-1; 11 bases line up with TRBD2. CDR3 length: 15 residues. J gave up 0 bases and V 3 bases, and 1 base lay outside the gene matches. Germline lookup yields CDR1 DFQATT and CDR2 SNEGSKA (reference sequence). The CDR3 reads CSASTSGSSYNEQFF. The CDR3, as DNA: TGCAGTGCTAGTACTAGCGGGAGCTCCTACAATGAGCAGTTCTTC.

This clonotype was counted ten times or more. This chain uses TRBV9 with TRBJ2-3; a weak D match, TRBD1 (5 bases). The CDR3 has 16 amino acids. Trimming left V 0 bases short and J 1 base short, with 12 bases between. The V gene's germline CDR1 is SGDLS and CDR2 YYNGEE. The CDR3 sequence: CASSVDLGQGTDTQYF. The CDR3 DNA is TGTGCCAGCAGCGTAGATCTGGGGCAGGGCACAGATACGCAGTATTTT.

This clonotype was counted ten times or more. The chain uses TRBV3-1 and TRBJ2-1, with 8 positions matching TRBD2. The V and J ends lost 1 base and 9 bases, in that order; junction bases with no gene match: 14. From germline, CDR1 is LGHDT and CDR2 YNNKEL (reference sequence). This CDR3 spans 17 amino acids. The CDR3 region is CASSQGVAGTWGGEQFF. CDR3 nucleotides: TGTGCCAGCAGCCAAGGGGTAGCGGGAACGTGGGGTGGTGAGCAGTTCTTC.

The CDR3 loop reads CASSPGTGAFGNTIYF. The CDR3 region has the DNA TGTGCCAGCAGCCCCGGGACAGGGGCGTTTGGAAACACCATATATTTT. V and J are TRBV7-6 and TRBJ1-3; TRBD1 agrees at 10 bases. Germline V CDR1 and CDR2: SGHVS, FNYEAQ. Trimming took 5 bases from V and 3 from J; bases not matched to a gene: 7. This CDR3 spans 16 amino acids.

The table lists this clonotype with many counts. V gene TRBV7-8 combines with J gene TRBJ2-2, with TRBD2 identical over 10 bases. From germline, CDR1 is SGHVS and CDR2 FQNEAQ. The length of the CDR3 is 15 residues. The V and J ends lost 9 bases and 7 bases, in that order; junction bases with no gene match: 11. CDR3: CASYSGRARGGELFF. CDR3 DNA sequence: TGTGCCAGTTACAGCGGGAGGGCCCGGGGCGGGGAGCTGTTTTTT.

V usage is TRBV19 and J usage is TRBJ2-3; D is undetermined. Germline V CDR1 and CDR2: LNHDA, SQIVND (reference sequence). This CDR3 is built from 16 residues. Trimming removed 5 bases from V and 8 bases from J, with 23 bases in between. The CDR3 DNA sequence: TGTGCCAGTAGTTCCGGGTTGGGTTTAACAGAAGGTACGCAGTATTTT. Translation: CASSSGLGLTEGTQYF.

This clonotype was found many times. The chain couples TRBV3-1 to TRBJ2-1, with D perhaps TRBD2 (6 bases). There are 16 residues in the CDR3. CDR1 and CDR2 (germline): LGHDT, YNNKEL (reference sequence). The germline V and J ends were trimmed by 0 bases and 9 bases, with 18 bases remaining between them. In DNA form, the CDR3 reads TGTGCCAGCAGCCAAGAATTAGGCGGGATGGGTGGTGAGCAGTTCTTC. As protein: CASSQELGGMGGEQFF.

This clonotype has a count of ten or more. V is TRBV27 and J is TRBJ2-2, with 11 nucleotides matching TRBD2. Germline CDR1 reads MNHEY; CDR2 reads SMNVEV (reference sequence). The CDR3 is 19 residues long. After removal of 0 bases from V and 4 bases from J, the junction contained 10 bases not matched to a gene. The CDR3 spells CASSLSVLAGGGATGELFF. Here the CDR3 DNA reads TGTGCCAGCAGTTTATCGGTGCTAGCGGGAGGTGGGGCCACCGGGGAGCTGTTTTTT.

Points on this clonotype: A single base separates this from a much larger clone, so it may be a read error. CDR3 amino acids: CASTLPGQNTEAFF. The CDR3, as DNA: TGTGCCAGCACCTTACCCGGCCAAAACACTGAAGCTTTCTTT. The chain couples TRBV7-9 to TRBJ1-1, with unresolved D. The length of the CDR3 is 14 residues. Germline V gene data show CDR1 as SEHNR and CDR2 as FQNEAQ (reference sequence). The whole variable domain, filled in from reference TRBV7-9 and TRBJ1-1, reads DTGVSQNPRHKITKRGQNVTFRCDPISEHNRLYWYRQTLGQGPEFLTYFQNEAQLEKSRLLSDRFSAERPKGSFSTLEIQRTEQGDSAMYLCASTLPGQNTEAFFGQGTRLTVV.

The chain is built from TRBV5-1 and TRBJ1-1; the match to TRBD1 covers 8 bases. The CDR3 has 17 residues. With 3 bases clipped from V and 1 base from J, the junction kept 11 bases outside the gene matches. Germline V lookup: CDR1 SGHRS, CDR2 YFSETQ. CDR3 amino acids: CASSSQPRTGQNTEAFF. The CDR3 DNA reads as TGCGCCAGCAGCTCCCAACCCCGGACAGGGCAGAACACTGAAGCTTTCTTT.

This clonotype has at least ten counts. V usage is TRBV3-1 and J usage is TRBJ2-3; TRBD1 matches at 7 bases. CDR1 is LGHDT and CDR2 is YNNKEL in the germline V gene (reference sequence). The CDR3 consists of 14 residues. V shed 4 bases and J 4 bases; nucleotides not matched to a gene: 5. CDR3 sequence: CASSPTTGSDTQYF. The CDR3 DNA follows: TGTGCCAGCAGCCCCACGACAGGGTCAGATACGCAGTATTTT.

Here the CDR3 reads CASSVEAAQEANYGYTF. The CDR3 DNA sequence: TGTGCCAGCAGCGTAGAGGCGGCACAGGAAGCTAACTATGGCTACACCTTC. The J gene is TRBJ1-2, the V gene TRBV9; tentative D call: TRBD1 (5 bases). Per germline, CDR1 SGDLS and CDR2 YYNGEE. V dropped 0 bases and J dropped 0 bases, with 15 bases sitting between them. The CDR3 is made up of 17 amino acids.

The chain carries TRBV20-1 and TRBJ2-7; 8 bases are shared with TRBD2. CDR1 and CDR2 (germline): DFQATT, SNEGSKA (reference sequence). The CDR3 length is 14 residues. Trimming removed 7 bases from V and 5 bases from J; junction bases left unmatched: 13. The CDR3 DNA is TGCAGTGGGGTACATAGCGGGAAAGCCCACGAGCAGTACTTC. Translation gives CSGVHSGKAHEQYF.

This clonotype was counted only a few times. The CDR3 nucleotides are TGTGCCAGCATCCTTACAGGGGGAACTAATGAAAAACTGTTTTTT. Its translation: CASILTGGTNEKLFF. The chain couples TRBV6-1 to TRBJ1-4, with TRBD1 matching 8 bases. Germline CDR1 and CDR2: MNHNS and SASEGT. V lost 7 bases and J lost 1; bases outside the gene matches: 5. The CDR3 runs 15 residues.

This clonotype has at least ten counts. The chain uses TRBV7-6 and TRBJ2-3, with D tentatively TRBD1 (5 bases). Germline V gene data show CDR1 as SGHVS and CDR2 as FNYEAQ. The V end was cut by 4 bases, the J end by 3 bases, with 8 bases between. The length of the CDR3 is 13 residues. CDR3 DNA sequence: TGTGCCAGCAGCTCTGACAGAACAGATACGCAGTATTTT. Translating it yields CASSSDRTDTQYF.

This clonotype was counted many times. The chain couples TRBV20-1 to TRBJ2-2, with TRBD2 identical over 7 bases. CDR1 and CDR2 (germline): DFQATT, SNEGSKA (reference sequence). The trim removed 0 bases at V and 5 bases at J, leaving 6 bases unmatched. The CDR3 loop spans 15 amino acids. CDR3 nucleotide sequence: TGCAGTGCTAGAGAGTGGGCGGGAGTGACCGGGGAGCTGTTTTTT. It encodes CSAREWAGVTGELFF.

This clonotype was seen many times. The J gene is TRBJ1-6, the V gene TRBV3-1, with TRBD1 matching over 7 bases. Per the germline V gene, CDR1 is LGHDT and CDR2 is YNNKEL (reference sequence). V was pared by 0 bases and J by 6 bases, with 2 bases of the junction left unmatched. The CDR3 is made up of 15 amino acids. As DNA, the CDR3 is TGTGCCAGCAGCCAAGAGACAGGGCCTAATTCACCCCTCCACTTT. Translating it yields CASSQETGPNSPLHF.

A few counts support this clonotype. CDR3 in amino acids: CATSRDRGPSYNEQFF. CDR3 sequence (DNA): TGTGCCACCAGCAGAGATCGGGGGCCCTCCTACAATGAGCAGTTCTTC. V and J are TRBV15 and TRBJ2-1, with D perhaps matching TRBD1 or TRBD2 (6 bases each). The V end lost 0 bases, the J end lost 0 bases, and 9 bases lay between the germline ends. Looked up from germline, CDR1 is LNHNV and CDR2 is YYDKDF (reference sequence). The CDR3 is 16 amino acids.

In its sample, this clonotype was seen many times. This chain connects TRBV30 to TRBJ1-2, with unresolved D. CDR1 and CDR2 from the germline V gene are GTSNPN and SVGIG (reference sequence). Trimming shortened V by 3 bases and J by 5 bases, and 13 bases separated the two germline ends. The CDR3 contains 13 residues. CDR3: CAWSNPGRYGYTF. The CDR3 DNA reads TGTGCCTGGAGCAACCCCGGACGGTATGGCTACACCTTC. Using reference TRBV30 and TRBJ1-2 for the parts outside the CDR3, the full variable domain is SQTIHQWPATLVQPVGSPLSLECTVEGTSNPNLYWYRQAAGRGLQLLFYSVGIGQISSEVPQNLSASRPQDRQFILSSKKLLLSDSGFYLCAWSNPGRYGYTFGSGTRLTVV.

This clonotype occurred many times. This chain's CDR3 is CASSPQAGLSSYNEQFF. The CDR3 coding sequence is TGTGCCAGCAGCCCTCAGGCCGGACTGAGCTCCTACAATGAGCAGTTCTTC. The gene calls are TRBV7-9 and TRBJ2-1, with D perhaps TRBD2 (5 bases). The CDR3 loop spans 17 amino acids. The V end was cut by 5 bases, the J end by 0 bases, with 17 bases between. Germline-derived CDR1 and CDR2 are SEHNR and FQNEAQ (reference sequence).

This clonotype was found many times. The rearrangement uses TRBV20-1 and TRBJ1-5; no definite D call. The CDR3 is made up of 13 amino acids. Germline lookup yields CDR1 DFQATT and CDR2 SNEGSKA (reference sequence). V gave up 4 bases and J gave up 6 bases, with 13 bases separating them. CDR3 coding DNA: TGCAGTGCTAAGGACGGACTTACTCAGCCCCAGCATTTT. Residues: CSAKDGLTQPQHF.

This sequence joins TRBV27 and TRBJ2-1, with a tentative D call TRBD2 (8 bases). V gave up 7 bases and J gave up 2 bases, with 18 bases separating them. CDR1 is MNHEY and CDR2 is SMNVEV in the germline V gene (reference sequence). The CDR3 covers 16 residues. The CDR3 nucleotides read TGTGCCAGCACCGGGGGGGGACAGAGGCCCTACAATGAGCAGTTCTTC. As protein: CASTGGGQRPYNEQFF.

This clonotype was picked up many times. The genes are TRBV12-3 or TRBV12-4 and TRBJ1-5; unclear D gene. The ends were cut back, 2 bases at V and 5 bases at J, with 10 bases in the middle. This CDR3 region has 14 residues. The CDR3 DNA follows: TGTGCCAGCAGTTTAAGGACCCGCGATCAGCCCCAGCATTTT. As protein: CASSLRTRDQPQHF.

This clonotype occurred many times. This rearrangement joins TRBV15 to TRBJ1-2; D might be TRBD1 (5 bases). The CDR3 extends over 15 amino acids. The V gene's germline CDR1 is LNHNV and CDR2 YYDKDF (reference sequence). V lost 0 bases and J 2 bases, leaving 10 bases between the germline ends. As DNA, the CDR3 is TGTGCCACCAGCAGAGATTTCGCAGGGAACTATGGCTACACCTTC. Amino acids: CATSRDFAGNYGYTF.